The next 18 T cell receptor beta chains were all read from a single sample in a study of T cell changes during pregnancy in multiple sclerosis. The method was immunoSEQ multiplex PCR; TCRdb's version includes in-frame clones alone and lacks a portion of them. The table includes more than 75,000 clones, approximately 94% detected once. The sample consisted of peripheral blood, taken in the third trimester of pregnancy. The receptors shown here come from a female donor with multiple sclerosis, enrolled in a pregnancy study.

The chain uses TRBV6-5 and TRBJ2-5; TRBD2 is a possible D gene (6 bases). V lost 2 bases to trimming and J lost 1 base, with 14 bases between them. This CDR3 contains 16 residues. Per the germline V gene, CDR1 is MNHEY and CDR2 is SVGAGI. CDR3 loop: CASSYVASALQETQYF. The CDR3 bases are TGTGCCAGCAGTTACGTGGCTAGCGCCCTCCAAGAGACCCAGTACTTC.

CDR3 region: CASSQAASDSGGYGYTF. The CDR3 bases are TGTGCCAGCAGCCAAGCTGCCTCGGACTCGGGTGGCTATGGCTACACCTTC. V gene TRBV4-2 combines with J gene TRBJ1-2; D is uncertain. This CDR3 region has 17 residues. Between the trimmed V and J ends, which lost 1 base and 4 bases, there was a span of 19 bases. Germline-derived CDR1 and CDR2 are LGHNA and YNFKEQ.

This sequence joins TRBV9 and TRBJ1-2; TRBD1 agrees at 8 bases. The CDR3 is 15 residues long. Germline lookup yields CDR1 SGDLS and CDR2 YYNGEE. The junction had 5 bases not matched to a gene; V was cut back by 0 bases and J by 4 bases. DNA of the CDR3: TGTGCCAGCAGCGTAGGGACAGGGTCTGCCTATGGCTACACCTTC. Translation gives CASSVGTGSAYGYTF.

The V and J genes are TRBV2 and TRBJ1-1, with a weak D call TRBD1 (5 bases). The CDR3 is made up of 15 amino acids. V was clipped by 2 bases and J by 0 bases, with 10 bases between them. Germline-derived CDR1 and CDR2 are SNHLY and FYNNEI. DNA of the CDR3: TGTGCCAGCAGTGAAACCGGGGGGATGAACACTGAAGCTTTCTTT. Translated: CASSETGGMNTEAFF.

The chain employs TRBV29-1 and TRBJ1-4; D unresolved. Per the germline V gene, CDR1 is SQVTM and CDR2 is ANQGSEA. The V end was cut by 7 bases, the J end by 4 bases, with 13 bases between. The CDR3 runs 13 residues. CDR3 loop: CSGITIGNEKLFF. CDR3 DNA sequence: TGCAGCGGAATAACCATCGGTAATGAAAAACTGTTTTTT.

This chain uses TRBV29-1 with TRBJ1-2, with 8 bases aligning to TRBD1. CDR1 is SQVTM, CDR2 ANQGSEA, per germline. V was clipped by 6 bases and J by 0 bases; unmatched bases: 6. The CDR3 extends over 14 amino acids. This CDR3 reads CSVDGTGANYGYTF. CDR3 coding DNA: TGCAGCGTGGATGGGACAGGAGCTAACTATGGCTACACCTTC.

The CDR3 reads CASSAGQGAYGYTF. CDR3 coding DNA: TGTGCCAGCAGTGCAGGACAGGGGGCATATGGCTACACCTTC. This chain joins TRBV6-4 and TRBJ1-2, with 11 bases lining up with TRBD1. V was clipped by 4 bases and J by 5 bases; unmatched bases: 3. This CDR3 is 14 amino acids long. Germline lookup yields CDR1 MRHNA and CDR2 SNTAGT.

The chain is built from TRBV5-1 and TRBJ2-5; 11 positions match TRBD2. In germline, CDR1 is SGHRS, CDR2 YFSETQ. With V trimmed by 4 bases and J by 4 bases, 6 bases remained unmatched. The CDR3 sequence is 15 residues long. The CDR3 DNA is TGCGCCAGCAGCCCGGTCCTAGCGGGGGGAGAGACCCAGTACTTC. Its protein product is CASSPVLAGGETQYF.

CDR3 region: CSVEDPRSGTSTDTQYF. CDR3 nucleotides: TGCAGCGTTGAAGATCCACGTAGCGGAACGAGCACAGATACGCAGTATTTT. This chain uses TRBV29-1 with TRBJ2-3, with a possible D match to TRBD2 (6 bases). V was cut by 0 bases and J by 0 bases, with 16 bases left in between. The CDR3 has 17 residues. Germline CDR1 reads SQVTM; CDR2 reads ANQGSEA.

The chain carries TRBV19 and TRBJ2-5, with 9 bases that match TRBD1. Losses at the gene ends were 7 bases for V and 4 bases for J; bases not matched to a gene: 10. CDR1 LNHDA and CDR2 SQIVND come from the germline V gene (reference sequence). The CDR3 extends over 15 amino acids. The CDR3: CASTKGGQGGETQYF. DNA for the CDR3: TGTGCCAGTACCAAAGGGGGACAGGGTGGAGAGACCCAGTACTTC.

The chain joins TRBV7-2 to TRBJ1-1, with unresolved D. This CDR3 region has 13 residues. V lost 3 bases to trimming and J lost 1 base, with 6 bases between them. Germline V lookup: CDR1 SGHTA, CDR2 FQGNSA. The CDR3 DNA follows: TGTGCCAGCAGCTTCCGCGGGAACACTGAAGCTTTCTTT. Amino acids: CASSFRGNTEAFF.

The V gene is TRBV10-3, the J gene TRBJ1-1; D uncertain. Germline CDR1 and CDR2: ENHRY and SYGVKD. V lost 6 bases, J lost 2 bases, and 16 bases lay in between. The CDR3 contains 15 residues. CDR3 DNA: TGTGCCATCAGCCCTTTGCAGGAACCCAACACTGAAGCTTTCTTT. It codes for CAISPLQEPNTEAFF.

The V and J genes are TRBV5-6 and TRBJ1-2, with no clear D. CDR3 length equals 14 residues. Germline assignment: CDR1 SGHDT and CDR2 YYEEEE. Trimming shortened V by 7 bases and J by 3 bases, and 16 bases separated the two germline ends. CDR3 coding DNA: TGTGCCAGCTTCGACATCCACGGTTACTATGGCTACACCTTC. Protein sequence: CASFDIHGYYGYTF.

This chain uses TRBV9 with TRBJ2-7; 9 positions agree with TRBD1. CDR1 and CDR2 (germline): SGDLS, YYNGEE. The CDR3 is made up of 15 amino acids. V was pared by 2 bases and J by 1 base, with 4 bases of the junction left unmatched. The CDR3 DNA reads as TGTGCCAGCAGCGTTCAGACAGGGGGTTCCTACGAGCAGTACTTC. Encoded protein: CASSVQTGGSYEQYF.

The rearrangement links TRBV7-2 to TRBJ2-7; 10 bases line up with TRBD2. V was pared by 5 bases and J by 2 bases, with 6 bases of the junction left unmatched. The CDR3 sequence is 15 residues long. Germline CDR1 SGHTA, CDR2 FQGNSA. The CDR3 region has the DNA TGTGCCAGCAGCGGCCTAGCGGGGGTGACCTACGAGCAGTACTTC. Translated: CASSGLAGVTYEQYF.

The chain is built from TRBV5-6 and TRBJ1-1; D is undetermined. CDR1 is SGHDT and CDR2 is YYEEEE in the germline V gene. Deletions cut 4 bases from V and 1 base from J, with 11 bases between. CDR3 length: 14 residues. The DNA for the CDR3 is TGTGCCAGCAGCCTACAGATGACGAACACTGAAGCTTTCTTT. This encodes CASSLQMTNTEAFF.

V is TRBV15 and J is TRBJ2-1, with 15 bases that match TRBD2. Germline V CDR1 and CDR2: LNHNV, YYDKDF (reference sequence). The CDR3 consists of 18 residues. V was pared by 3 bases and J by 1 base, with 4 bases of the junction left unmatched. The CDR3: CATSRGLAGGVSYNEQFF. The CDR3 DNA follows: TGTGCCACCAGCAGGGGACTAGCGGGGGGCGTGTCCTACAATGAGCAGTTCTTC.

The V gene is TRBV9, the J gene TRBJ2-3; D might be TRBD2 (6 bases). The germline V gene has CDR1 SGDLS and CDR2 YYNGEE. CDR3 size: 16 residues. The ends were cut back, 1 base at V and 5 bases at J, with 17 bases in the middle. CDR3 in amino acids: CASSVWGDPSGDTQYF. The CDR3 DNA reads TGTGCCAGCAGCGTATGGGGGGACCCCTCGGGAGATACGCAGTATTTT. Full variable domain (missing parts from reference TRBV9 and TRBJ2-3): DSGVTQTPKHLITATGQRVTLRCSPRSGDLSVYWYQQSLDQGLQFLIQYYNGEERAKGNILERFSAQQFPDLHSELNLSSLELGDSALYFCASSVWGDPSGDTQYFGPGTRLTVL.